The present TCR beta chain was sequenced within a study of T cell repertoires in cytomegalovirus infection. V lost 6 bases and J lost 4, with 13 bases in between. Looked up from germline, CDR1 is MNHEY and CDR2 is SVGAGI. There are 14 residues in the CDR3. MiXCR, run by TCRdb on the reads, gives a single entry per CDR3 protein. The data hold around 170,000 distinct CDR3 sequences, with about 15% observed a single time. The rearrangement uses TRBV6-5 and TRBJ1-5, with D perhaps TRBD1 (5 bases). The clonotype comes from a human donor in good health (CMV status not recorded). Some clones in this sample may be carry-over from other donors' samples. Sequenced: PBMCs. The CDR3 sequence: CASSRRASNQPQHF. CDR3 nucleotides: TGTGCCAGCAGCCGCAGGGCCTCTAATCAGCCCCAGCATTTT.